Below, 24 T cell receptor beta chains from the same sample are listed, as sequenced in a study of T cells in Graves' hyperthyroidism and ophthalmopathy. The investigators amplified TCR beta CDR3 regions from RNA transcripts. Carried out on the TCR CDR3, a first-round RT-PCR used the HTBI primer set. TCRdb used MiXCR to reprocess the multiplex PCR reads, holding one entry per CDR3 protein. Among 500,000 to 750,000 distinct CDR3 sequences, approximately 44% were seen once, and the ten largest hold roughly 8.2%. Sequencing used peripheral blood or thyroid tissue (not recorded which). The receptors here all came from a woman between 18 and 30 years old with Graves' hyperthyroidism.

The genes are TRBV2 and TRBJ1-3; 9 positions agree with TRBD1. The CDR3 is 15 amino acids. Looked up from germline, CDR1 is SNHLY and CDR2 is FYNNEI. V shed 6 bases, J shed 4 bases, and the junction held 7 bases outside the gene matches. The chain's CDR3 is CASRADRGAGNTIYF. The CDR3 DNA is TGTGCCAGCAGGGCGGACAGGGGCGCAGGAAACACCATATATTTT.

This clonotype was observed at least ten times. Written as DNA, the CDR3 is TGTGCCAGCATATGGTCCAGGCCCGTGGAGAACACTGAAGCTTTCTTT. This sequence encodes CASIWSRPVENTEAFF. V is TRBV2 and J is TRBJ1-1; no firm D call. Germline-derived CDR1 and CDR2 are SNHLY and FYNNEI. The CDR3 runs 16 residues. V was pared by 7 bases and J by 1 base, with 19 bases between.

This clonotype was seen many times. This sequence joins TRBV4-3 and TRBJ1-2, with 7 bases lining up with TRBD1. Losses at the gene ends were 0 bases for V and 4 bases for J; bases not matched to a gene: 14. CDR3 length: 18 amino acids. Germline CDR1 is LGHNA and CDR2 is YSLEER. The CDR3 spells CASSQELDRARVGYGYTF. The CDR3 bases are TGCGCCAGCAGCCAAGAACTCGACAGGGCTCGGGTCGGCTATGGCTACACCTTC.

The rearrangement joins TRBV20-1 to TRBJ1-1; D is possibly TRBD1 (5 bases). Trimming shortened V by 1 base and J by 2 bases, and 11 bases separated the two germline ends. This CDR3 comprises 14 residues. Per the germline V gene, CDR1 is DFQATT and CDR2 is SNEGSKA (reference sequence). CDR3: CSARGGTSNTEAFF. The CDR3 DNA reads TGCAGTGCTAGAGGGGGGACTAGTAACACTGAAGCTTTCTTT.

This clonotype was observed many times. The chain couples TRBV6-2 or TRBV6-3 to TRBJ2-7, with TRBD1 as a possible D gene (5 bases). CDR1 MNHEY and CDR2 SVGEGT come from the germline V gene. V lost 0 bases and J 7 bases, leaving 7 bases between the germline ends. This CDR3 is built from 12 residues. The CDR3 spells CASSYSKGEQYF. In DNA, the CDR3 is TGTGCCAGCAGTTACTCGAAGGGGGAGCAGTACTTC.

The sample holds many counts of this clonotype. Written as DNA, the CDR3 is TGTGCCAGCAGCCAAGGGGAGCAAGGCACTGAAGCTTTCTTT. This encodes CASSQGEQGTEAFF. The chain recombines TRBV14 with TRBJ1-1; unclear D gene. The CDR3 totals 14 residues. The V gene lost 1 base and the J gene lost 4 bases, with 10 bases spanning the gap. Germline CDR1 is SGHDN and CDR2 is FVKESK.

This clonotype has a handful of counts. This may come from a read error, since a much larger clone is one base off. The chain has TRBV12-3 or TRBV12-4 and TRBJ2-7; no definite D call. Trimming pared 7 bases from V and 5 bases from J, leaving 12 bases between. The CDR3 sequence is 12 residues long. The chain's CDR3 is CASTQDWHEQYF. In DNA, the CDR3 is TGTGCCAGCACCCAAGATTGGCACGAGCAGTACTTC.

This clonotype was seen more than once but under ten times. This sequence joins TRBV30 and TRBJ1-3; D is ambiguous. CDR3 length equals 16 residues. The germline V and J ends were trimmed by 2 bases and 2 bases, with 16 bases remaining between them. Germline values: CDR1 GTSNPN, CDR2 SVGIG (reference sequence). CDR3 sequence: CAWSSNIRNPGNTIYF. CDR3 coding DNA: TGTGCCTGGAGTTCAAACATCAGGAACCCTGGAAACACCATATATTTT.

The rearrangement uses TRBV7-2 and TRBJ2-7; 11 nucleotides line up with TRBD2. V shed 5 bases and J 6 bases; nucleotides not matched to a gene: 12. The CDR3 is 16 amino acids. Per the germline V gene, CDR1 is SGHTA and CDR2 is FQGNSA. The CDR3 nucleotides are TGTGCCAGCAGCCTCGGAGCCGGGACTAGCGGCCGCGAGCAGTACTTC. Its translation is CASSLGAGTSGREQYF.

Only one count was recorded for this clonotype. The chain joins TRBV5-1 to TRBJ2-3; D is unclear. Germline lookup yields CDR1 SGHRS and CDR2 YFSETQ. Trimming shortened V by 5 bases and J by 0 bases, and 10 bases separated the two germline ends. The CDR3 contains 14 residues. CDR3 sequence reads: CASSWSRSTDTQYF. Written as DNA, the CDR3 is TGCGCCAGCAGTTGGTCAAGGAGCACAGATACGCAGTATTTT.

This clonotype was seen many times. CDR3 loop: CASTLLKDTEAFF. The CDR3 DNA reads as TGTGCCAGCACCCTTTTAAAGGACACTGAAGCTTTCTTT. The chain carries TRBV7-8 and TRBJ1-1; D is uncertain. Trimming cost V 7 bases and J 3 bases, with 12 bases left between them. CDR1 and CDR2 from the germline V gene are SGHVS and FQNEAQ. This CDR3 spans 13 amino acids.

This clonotype was seen just once. The chain joins TRBV29-1 to TRBJ2-7; TRBD1 matches at 9 bases. The V and J ends lost 6 bases and 3 bases, in that order; junction bases with no gene match: 6. Per germline, CDR1 SQVTM and CDR2 ANQGSEA. The CDR3 is 13 residues long. The CDR3 region is CSVLPGQGYEQYF. As DNA, the CDR3 is TGCAGCGTGCTCCCGGGACAGGGCTACGAGCAGTACTTC.

The chain is built from TRBV6-6 and TRBJ2-7; 7 nucleotides line up with TRBD1. Unmatched junction bases numbered 7, after V lost 7 bases and J lost 4 bases. The germline V gene has CDR1 MNHNY and CDR2 SVGAGI (reference sequence). CDR3 size: 13 residues. CDR3 coding DNA: TGTGCCAGCACCGAGGGGGCCACTTACGAGCAGTACTTC. Translating gives CASTEGATYEQYF.

This clonotype was seen a handful of times. The CDR3 spells CASMKRERDTQYF. CDR3 nucleotides: TGTGCCAGCATGAAGCGGGAGCGAGATACGCAGTATTTT. The J gene is TRBJ2-3, the V gene TRBV2, with TRBD2 matching 8 bases. Trimming cost V 7 bases and J 5 bases; bases outside gene matches: 5. Germline V gives CDR1 SNHLY, CDR2 FYNNEI. The CDR3 totals 13 residues.

The chain joins TRBV19 to TRBJ1-2, with 7 bases that match TRBD1. The V gene's germline CDR1 is LNHDA and CDR2 SQIVND (reference sequence). The CDR3 totals 14 residues. Trimming at V came to 3 bases and at J to 4 bases, leaving 5 bases not matched to a gene. CDR3 DNA: TGTGCCAGTAGTATTCCTCGGGACAGCTATGGCTACACCTTC. Protein sequence: CASSIPRDSYGYTF.

This chain joins TRBV20-1 and TRBJ1-2; perhaps TRBD1 as D (6 bases). CDR1 is DFQATT, CDR2 SNEGSKA, per germline (reference sequence). This CDR3 has 12 amino acids. The CDR3 protein is CSAPAGEVGYTF. DNA of the CDR3: TGCAGCGCGCCAGCAGGGGAAGTGGGCTACACCTTC.

This clonotype was observed a few times. Germline and junction disagree at one end, which may indicate a read error. The rearrangement links TRBV10-2 to TRBJ2-5; the D is unclear. Per germline, CDR1 WSHSY and CDR2 SAAADI. The CDR3 runs 14 residues. CDR3 sequence reads: CASRNMSRQETQYF. The CDR3 coding sequence is TGTGCCAGCAGAAACATGTCCCGCCAAGAGACCCAGTACTTC.

This clonotype showed up many times. This chain joins TRBV29-1 and TRBJ2-5; 8 nucleotides match TRBD2. The trim removed 5 bases at V and 0 bases at J, leaving 5 bases unmatched. The germline gives CDR1 SQVTM, CDR2 ANQGSEA. The CDR3 extends over 14 amino acids. CDR3 sequence: CSVLTSGYQETQYF. The CDR3 DNA follows: TGCAGCGTTCTCACTAGCGGCTACCAAGAGACCCAGTACTTC.

The genes are TRBV29-1 and TRBJ2-5; 9 bases match TRBD2. This CDR3 is 14 amino acids long. J was trimmed by 5 bases and V by 4 bases; bases with no gene match: 8. Looked up from germline, CDR1 is SQVTM and CDR2 is ANQGSEA. CDR3 sequence: CSVAHSGRFETQYF. CDR3 in DNA: TGCAGCGTTGCTCATAGCGGGAGATTTGAGACCCAGTACTTC.

This rearrangement joins TRBV2 to TRBJ2-7; no clear D gene. The V end was cut by 1 base, the J end by 1 base, with 5 bases between. The germline V gene encodes CDR1 SNHLY and CDR2 FYNNEI. CDR3 size: 13 residues. DNA of the CDR3: TGTGCCAGCAGTGAAGTAGTTTCCTACGAGCAGTACTTC. Translation gives CASSEVVSYEQYF.

The genes are TRBV5-1 and TRBJ2-5; a possible D gene is TRBD2 (5 bases). The germline V gene encodes CDR1 SGHRS and CDR2 YFSETQ. The CDR3 loop spans 14 amino acids. V was cut by 1 base and J by 13 bases, with 20 bases left in between. The CDR3 reads CASSLFGISEKLYF. CDR3 sequence (DNA): TGCGCCAGCAGCTTGTTCGGGATATCTGAAAAACTGTACTTC.

This clonotype appeared many times. The rearrangement joins TRBV10-3 to TRBJ2-6, with D hard to call. The CDR3 extends over 12 amino acids. Germline V gene data show CDR1 as ENHRY and CDR2 as SYGVKD. V shed 3 bases and J shed 5 bases, with 2 bases lying between them. The CDR3 nucleotides are TGTGCCATCAGTGACAGGGCCAACGTCCTGACTTTC. Residues: CAISDRANVLTF.

The chain couples TRBV7-8 to TRBJ2-3; no clear D. This CDR3 is built from 16 residues. Germline CDR1 is SGHVS and CDR2 is FQNEAQ. Trimming took 0 bases from V and 0 from J, leaving 10 bases between them. The CDR3 sequence: CASSLATVTSTDTQYF. The CDR3 DNA reads as TGTGCCAGCAGCTTAGCAACTGTGACTAGCACAGATACGCAGTATTTT.

About this clonotype: This may be a read error, as it is one base from a much larger clone. V usage is TRBV24-1 and J usage is TRBJ1-5, with a possible D match to TRBD1 (5 bases). In germline, CDR1 is KGHDR, CDR2 SFDVKD. V was shortened by 4 bases and J by 3 bases, with 15 bases between the two germline ends. The CDR3 is 16 amino acids. CDR3 DNA sequence: TGTGCCACCAGTGACGCCGAGACAGAGGCCAATCAGCCCCAGCATTTT. Amino acids: CATSDAETEANQPQHF.